One T cell receptor beta chain is described in this entry. The target of this receptor is not known. No base quality values were provided; no much bigger clone lies one nucleotide off. The library was built by means of the immunoSEQ multiplex PCR assay. For the multiplex PCR, a mixture combining 60 forward primers for TCR Vbeta segments and 13 reverse primers for TCR Jbeta segments was used. A multiplex PCR assay on genomic DNA amplified the CDR3 region of rearranged TCR beta genes. On the Illumina HiSeq System, the amplified TCR beta libraries were sequenced as 87-base-pair reads. As for the authors' bioinformatics: In a later analysis, 70 million to 95 million unique TCR beta chains were counted across the 500 to 700 repertoires, and approximately 11 million of these chains were shared by at least two donors. Raw reads were error-corrected and collapsed into unique sequences with a nearest-neighbor algorithm that merged closely related sequences to remove PCR and sequencing errors. To assign V, D and J gene segments, CDR3 sequences were aligned to IMGT reference sequences. For a sequence to be retained, at least a six-nucleotide match to both a V gene segment and a J gene segment was required. Rearrangements were called productive when the CDR3 lacked stop codons and stayed in frame with V and J; all others were non-productive. Following IMGT convention, CDR3 was defined as the stretch from the second conserved V-encoded cysteine up to the conserved J-encoded phenylalanine. Sequences without an unambiguous match to a single V gene segment were excluded from the earlier analysis of approximately 560 of the donors. In an earlier analysis of 500 to 750 of the donors, V segments were called functional above 56.7% productive rearrangements and were called segregating when the between-donor standard deviation exceeded 5%. A statistical classification framework was built to diagnose cytomegalovirus status from the catalog of TCR beta chain sequences. In a later analysis, TCR nucleotide sequences were compared against IMGT/GENE-DB human TR gene sequences so that V and J genes could be assigned. In a later analysis, CDR3 sequences and most-parsimonious VDJ recombination scenarios were assigned using the TCRdist pipeline. In a later analysis, each TCR beta chain was defined by its CDR3 amino acid sequence together with its V-gene family, and reads lacking a unique V-gene family were excluded. A later analysis removed 500 to 650 highly shared, low-generation-probability nucleotide sequences to deal with suspected cross-contamination and a sequencing artifact. For each public chain, a later analysis derived a clonal expansion index from normalized ranks of inferred template counts within each repertoire. A later analysis computed generation probabilities with a VDJ recombination model fitted to out-of-frame rearrangements, and checked the results against IGoR. A later analysis scored TCR-TCR, TCR-HLA and TCR-CMV co-occurrence with hypergeometric tests, applying a repertoire-size bias correction to TCR pairs. In a later analysis, false discovery rates were estimated by permuting HLA or CMV assignments 20 times. A later analysis grouped co-occurring TCRs with DBSCAN, adding TCRdist sequence similarity when clustering within HLA-allele-positive subsets. Repertoires with fewer than 30,000 or more than 120,000 public chains were left out of co-occurrence clustering, as were five repertoires with anomalous nucleotide sharing. TCRdb carries this immuneACCESS record with in-frame sequences only. Its versions omit some clonotypes, under half of them owing to an unresolved V gene in the studies checked, with the rest unexplained. That table gives V, J and clone size, and the DNA gave D and trimming. In this sample the table shows 110,000 to 150,000 clones, approximately 73% of which occur a single time. Roughly 1.3% of the sample is taken by the ten largest.

The sample originates from a study of cytomegalovirus exposure and HLA in healthy donors (dated by TCRdb to 2016 to 2017). Looking at the study overall: According to an earlier analysis of a few hundred of the donors, about 180 million T cells yielded over 100 million unique TCR beta sequences and approximately 280 Gb of sequence data. In a later analysis, previously published TCR beta repertoires from 666 donors were re-analyzed and high-resolution HLA genotyping was added so that TCR occurrence patterns could be studied. Rather than drawing on any new phenotypic data, the later analysis identified candidate immune exposures from TCR beta sequences and the way those sequences occurred across donors. Every discovery cohort repertoire had been produced on one sequencing platform. An earlier analysis of around 540 of the donors applied high-throughput TCR beta sequencing to assess whether each TCR beta V gene segment acted as functional or pseudogenic. Of the 300 to 400 genotyped donors, roughly 85% fell in the genetic ancestry cluster associated with self-reported Caucasian donors. Donor age, sex, ethnicity and CMV serostatus were collected together with the repertoire data. Class I and class II HLA loci were covered by the typing at four-digit resolution. Along with the approximately 620-subject first cohort, a separate validation cohort of over a hundred different subjects was used. The study aimed to test whether cataloging public T cell receptors could reveal signatures of past pathogen exposure. The number of donors typed differed by locus, with about 629-630 for A, B, C, DRB1 and DQB1, 522 for DQA1, some 570 for DPA1, and some 470 for DPB1. An early release covering just under 650 HLA-typed donors comprised approximately 290 gigabases of sequencing data and tens of millions of unique TCR sequences. Because of strong linkage in the cohort, roughly five DR-DQ haplotypes were treated as single units for association and clustering. The study used immunosequencing to profile the T cell repertoires of hundreds of subjects and linked those repertoires to cytomegalovirus serostatus. To predict cytomegalovirus infection status, the study brought together high-throughput TCR immunosequencing, statistical association of individual TCRs with disease status, and machine learning. In a later genetic analysis, genome-wide SNP genotypes for about 65% of the roughly 670 donors were used, and that subset was treated as a discovery cohort. Among 300 to 450 genotyped donors of the cohort, an average of around 240,000 unique TCR beta nucleotide sequences were sequenced per donor, roughly 20% of them non-productive. What the research found in general, with its limitations: Over 15 rarely observed V segments, including chromosome 9 orphons, were excluded from the earlier analysis of approximately 500 of the donors because counts were too low. Most CMV-associated TCR beta chains appeared to be HLA-restricted in a later analysis, and the HLA associations seemed to be driven largely by CMV exposure. Only TCR beta chains were sequenced in this cohort, and the absence of alpha or paired-chain data limited detectable features. Compared with equally common non-associated chains, HLA-associated TCR beta chains in a later analysis were more clonally expanded and had lower generation probabilities. According to a later analysis, TCR association rates differed among HLA loci, with DRB1 alleles showing the most associated TCRs and HLA-C alleles showing the fewest. Most TCR sequences were seen in very few donors, while some public TCRs were found in many individuals. The classifier was reported to diagnose cytomegalovirus status with high specificity and sensitivity in both the original and validation cohorts. In vitro tests confirmed that three of the cytomegalovirus-associated TCR beta chains recognize cytomegalovirus antigens. Compared with the roughly 700-donor mean, donors in an Asian-associated ancestry cluster had fewer N-insertions in productive TCRs, according to a later genetic analysis. According to the authors, the approach could potentially be generalized to other disease states and immunological phenotypes. Some IMGT-functional V segments, including TRBV6-2 and TRBV6-3, could not be distinguished by the 87-base-pair reads and were therefore excluded. A group of highly shared sequence variants was considered likely to be a technical artifact of the sequencing pipeline. A later analysis associated some 17,000 TCR beta sequences with specific HLA alleles at a false discovery rate of 0.05. A further reported finding was that TCR beta sequences accurately predicted the HLA-A and HLA-B alleles for most subjects in the first cohort. In a later genetic analysis, a missense DCLRE1C variant was associated with V-gene and J-gene trimming of TCR beta chains, and the association was replicated in an independent cohort. Broadly in line with IMGT annotations, most TCR beta V segments showed up in productive rearrangements about 87% or about 30% of the time in an earlier analysis of 587 of the donors. The only immune exposure information available for the cohort was CMV serostatus. Strong co-occurrence of HLA alleles, especially DR and DQ, made assigning TCR associations to individual alleles difficult. Because HLA typing was unavailable for some donors at each locus, only the typed subset was used in association tests. The study gave a list of 150 to 200 TCR beta chains associated with cytomegalovirus. Sequencing depth was assumed to be roughly uniform across donors in the presence/absence analyses, though that assumption may not hold. Correlated functional status among segregating V segments might be attributable to linkage disequilibrium, but an unknown experimental factor could not be ruled out. A later analysis reported that several top co-occurrence clusters appeared linked to parvovirus B19, influenza, CMV and Epstein-Barr virus.

From its cysteine to its phenylalanine, the CDR3 spans 12 amino acids. The entry retains the CDR3 DNA only, 36 bases that are in frame from base 1. The CDR1 and CDR2 encoded by the germline V gene are SGHAT and FQNNGV. The junction shows trimming of 4 bases on V and 3 bases on J, plus 4 bases between the germline ends. The cohort comprised some 680 healthy bone marrow donors. Cohort members were all nominally healthy when sampled, although unrecorded immune exposures were likely present. The donor was CMV seronegative and was included in the group of several hundred seronegative cohort members. Every donor gave a peripheral blood sample, and the peripheral blood mononuclear cells from that sample were used for TCR beta sequencing. The Qiagen DNeasy Blood Extraction Kit was used to extract genomic DNA from the blood cell samples.

The chain links TRBV11-2 with TRBJ1-5; the D gene assignment is ambiguous. Source material: PBMCs. The sequence was collected from a woman aged 40 to 55 in good health and CMV-seronegative. The CDR3 loop reads CASSSNNQPQHF. At the DNA level, the sequence is TGTGCCAGCAGCTCCAACAATCAGCCCCAGCATTTT.